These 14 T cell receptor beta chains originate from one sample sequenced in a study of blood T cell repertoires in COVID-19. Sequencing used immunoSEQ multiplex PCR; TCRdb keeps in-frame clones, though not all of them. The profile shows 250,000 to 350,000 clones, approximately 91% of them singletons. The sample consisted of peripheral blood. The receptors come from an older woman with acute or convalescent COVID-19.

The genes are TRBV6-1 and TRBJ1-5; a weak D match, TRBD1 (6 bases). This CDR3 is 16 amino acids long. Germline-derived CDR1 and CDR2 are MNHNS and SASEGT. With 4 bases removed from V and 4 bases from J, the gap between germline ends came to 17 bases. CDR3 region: CASSGAQGSLNQPQHF. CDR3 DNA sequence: TGTGCCAGCAGTGGGGCGCAGGGGTCCCTAAATCAGCCCCAGCATTTT.

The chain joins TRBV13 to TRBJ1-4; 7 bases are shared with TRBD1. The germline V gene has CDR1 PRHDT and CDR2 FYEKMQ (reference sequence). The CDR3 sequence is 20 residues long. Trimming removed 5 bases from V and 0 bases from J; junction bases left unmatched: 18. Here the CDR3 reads CASSPRQGLYTPATNEKLFF. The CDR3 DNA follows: TGTGCCAGCAGCCCTCGACAGGGACTTTATACACCAGCAACTAATGAAAAACTGTTTTTT.

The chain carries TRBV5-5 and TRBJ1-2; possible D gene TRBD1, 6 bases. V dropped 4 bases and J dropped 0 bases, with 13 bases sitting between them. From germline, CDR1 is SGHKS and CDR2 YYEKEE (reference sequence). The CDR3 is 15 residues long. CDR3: CASSRMDSTNYGYTF. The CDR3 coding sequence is TGTGCCAGCAGCAGGATGGACAGCACTAACTATGGCTACACCTTC.

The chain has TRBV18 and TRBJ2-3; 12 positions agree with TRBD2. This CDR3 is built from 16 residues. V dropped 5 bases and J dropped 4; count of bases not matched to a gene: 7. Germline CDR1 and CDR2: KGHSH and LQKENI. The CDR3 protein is CASSSSSGRGPDTQYF. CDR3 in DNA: TGTGCCAGCTCATCCTCTAGCGGGAGGGGCCCAGATACGCAGTATTTT.

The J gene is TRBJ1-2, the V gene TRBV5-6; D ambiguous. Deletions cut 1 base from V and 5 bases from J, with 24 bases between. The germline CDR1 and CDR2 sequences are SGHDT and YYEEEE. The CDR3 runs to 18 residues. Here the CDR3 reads CASSLSRQAMLSSYGYTF. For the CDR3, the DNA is TGTGCCAGCAGCTTGTCACGTCAGGCGATGCTGTCAAGTTATGGCTACACCTTC.

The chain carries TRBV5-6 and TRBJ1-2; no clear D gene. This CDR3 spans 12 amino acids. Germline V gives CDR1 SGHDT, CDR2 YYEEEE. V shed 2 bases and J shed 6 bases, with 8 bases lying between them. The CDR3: CASSLTVNGYTF. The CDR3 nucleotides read TGTGCCAGCAGCTTAACTGTTAATGGCTACACCTTC.

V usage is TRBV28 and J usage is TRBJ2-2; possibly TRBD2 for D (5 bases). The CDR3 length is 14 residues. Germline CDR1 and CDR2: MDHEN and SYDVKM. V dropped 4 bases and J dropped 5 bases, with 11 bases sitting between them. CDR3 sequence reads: CASSSLRGTGELFF. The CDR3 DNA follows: TGTGCCAGCAGTTCCCTGCGAGGGACCGGGGAGCTGTTTTTT.

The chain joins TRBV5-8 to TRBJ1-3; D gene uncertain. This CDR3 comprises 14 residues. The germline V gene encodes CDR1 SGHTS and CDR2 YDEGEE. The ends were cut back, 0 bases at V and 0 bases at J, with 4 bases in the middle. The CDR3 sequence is CASSLVLSGNTIYF. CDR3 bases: TGTGCCAGCAGCTTGGTTCTCTCTGGAAACACCATATATTTT. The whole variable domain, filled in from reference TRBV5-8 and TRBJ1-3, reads EAGVTQSPTHLIKTRGQQATLRCSPISGHTSVYWYQQALGLGLQFLLWYDEGEERNRGNFPPRFSGRQFPNYSSELNVNALELEDSALYLCASSLVLSGNTIYFGEGSWLTVV.

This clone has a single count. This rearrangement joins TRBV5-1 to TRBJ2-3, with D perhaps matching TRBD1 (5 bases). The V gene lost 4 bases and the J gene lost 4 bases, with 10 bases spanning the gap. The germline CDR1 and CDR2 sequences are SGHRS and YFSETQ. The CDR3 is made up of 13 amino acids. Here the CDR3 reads CASSPPGPDTQYF. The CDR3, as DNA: TGCGCCAGCAGCCCGCCAGGGCCAGATACGCAGTATTTT.

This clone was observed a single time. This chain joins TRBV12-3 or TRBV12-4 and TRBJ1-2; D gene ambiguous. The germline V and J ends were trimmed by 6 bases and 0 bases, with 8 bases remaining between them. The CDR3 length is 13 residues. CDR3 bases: TGTGCCAGCAGCCACAGAACTAACTATGGCTACACCTTC. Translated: CASSHRTNYGYTF.

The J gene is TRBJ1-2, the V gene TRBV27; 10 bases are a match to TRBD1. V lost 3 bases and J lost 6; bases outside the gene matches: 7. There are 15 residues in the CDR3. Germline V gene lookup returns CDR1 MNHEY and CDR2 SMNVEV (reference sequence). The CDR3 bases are TGTGCCAGCAGTTTCCGCGGACAGGGGGTCGATGGCTACACCTTC. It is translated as CASSFRGQGVDGYTF.

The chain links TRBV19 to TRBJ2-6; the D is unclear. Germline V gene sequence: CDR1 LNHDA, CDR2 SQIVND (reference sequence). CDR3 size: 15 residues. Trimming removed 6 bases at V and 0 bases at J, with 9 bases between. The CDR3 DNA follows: TGTGCCAGTAGAGACTCTGGCTCTGGGGCCAACGTCCTGACTTTC. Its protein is CASRDSGSGANVLTF.

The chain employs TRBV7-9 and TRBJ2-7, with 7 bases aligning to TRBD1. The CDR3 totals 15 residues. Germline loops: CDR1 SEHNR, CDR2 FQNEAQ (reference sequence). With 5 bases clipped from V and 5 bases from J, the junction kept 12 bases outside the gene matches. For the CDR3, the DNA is TGTGCCAGCAGCCAGGGGGTTTTGGGGGACCACGAGCAGTACTTC. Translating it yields CASSQGVLGDHEQYF.

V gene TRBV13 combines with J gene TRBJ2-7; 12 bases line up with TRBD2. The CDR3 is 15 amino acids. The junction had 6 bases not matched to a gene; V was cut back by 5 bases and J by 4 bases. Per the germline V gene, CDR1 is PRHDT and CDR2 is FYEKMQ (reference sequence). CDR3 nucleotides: TGTGCCAGCAGCACCTCTAGCGGGGGGGATTACGAGCAGTACTTC. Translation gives CASSTSSGGDYEQYF.